Presented here are 21 T cell receptor beta chains from one specimen sequenced in a study of CD8+ T cells in alopecia areata. RNA, once extracted, was reverse transcribed into cDNA for use as the sequencing template. TCRdb's copy holds only in-frame clones and misses some; the assay was immunoSEQ multiplex PCR. Here the sample spans approximately 210,000 clones, around 60% being singletons. Treatment in this sample: oral pan-JAK inhibitor, 5-10 mg twice daily. The sample consisted of CD4+ T cells sorted from blood, taken at week 4, from a patient treated with tofacitinib. The receptors were gathered from a human donor with alopecia areata.

The CDR3 is CASSQDIPAYGYTF. CDR3 coding DNA: TGTGCCAGCAGCCAAGATATCCCGGCCTATGGCTACACCTTC. The rearrangement uses TRBV4-2 and TRBJ1-2, with D unresolved. Trimming took 0 bases from V and 4 from J, leaving 9 bases between them. From germline, CDR1 is LGHNA and CDR2 YNFKEQ. The CDR3 contains 14 residues.

The chain couples TRBV5-1 to TRBJ2-5, with D hard to call. The DNA end is a closer match to TRBJ2-7, so the J assignment may be wrong. The CDR3 consists of 12 residues. Germline V gene data show CDR1 as SGHRS and CDR2 as YFSETQ. CDR3 in amino acids: CASSLDLYEQYF. The DNA of the CDR3 is TGCGCCAGCAGCTTGGACCTCTACGAGCAGTACTTC.

The chain recombines TRBV7-9 with TRBJ1-3; D is possibly TRBD1 (6 bases). Germline V CDR1 and CDR2: SEHNR, FQNEAQ (reference sequence). V shed 4 bases and J shed 2 bases, with 9 bases lying between them. The CDR3 loop spans 14 amino acids. As DNA, the CDR3 is TGTGCCAGCAGCTCCTGGACAGCTGGAAACACCATATATTTT. Protein product: CASSSWTAGNTIYF.

This clone was seen just once. This chain joins TRBV29-1 and TRBJ2-7, with 8 bases identical to TRBD1. Germline lookup yields CDR1 SQVTM and CDR2 ANQGSEA. The CDR3 is made up of 15 amino acids. The J segment lost 4 bases and the V segment lost 2 bases, leaving 10 bases of the junction unmatched. Here the CDR3 reads CSVEPNRGVDYEQYF. As DNA, the CDR3 is TGCAGCGTTGAACCCAACAGGGGGGTTGATTACGAGCAGTACTTC.

This clone was observed once. This CDR3 reads CASSLERMAYEQYF. The CDR3 DNA sequence: TGTGCCAGCAGCTTAGAACGCATGGCCTACGAGCAGTACTTC. V usage is TRBV11-2 and J usage is TRBJ2-7; D unresolved. Between the trimmed V and J ends, which lost 0 bases and 2 bases, there was a span of 8 bases. CDR1 and CDR2 (germline): SGHAT, FQNNGV. This CDR3 region has 14 residues.

The chain joins TRBV5-1 to TRBJ2-5; 12 nucleotides line up with TRBD2. CDR1 and CDR2 from the germline V gene are SGHRS and YFSETQ. J lost 7 bases, V lost 4 bases, and 8 bases had no gene match. This CDR3 spans 15 amino acids. The CDR3 nucleotides read TGCGCCAGCAGCCAAACTAGCGGGGGGCCACCGACCCAGTACTTC. This gives the protein CASSQTSGGPPTQYF.

The V gene is TRBV27, the J gene TRBJ2-6; perhaps TRBD1 as D (5 bases). Germline-derived CDR1 and CDR2 are MNHEY and SMNVEV (reference sequence). The CDR3 length is 17 residues. Trimming stripped 6 bases from V and 1 base from J, with 16 bases between. This CDR3 reads CASRAGFRESGANVLTF. CDR3 bases: TGTGCCAGCAGAGCAGGGTTCAGGGAATCTGGGGCCAACGTCCTGACTTTC.

This clone has a handful of counts. The chain employs TRBV29-1 and TRBJ2-5; possible D gene TRBD1, 6 bases. The CDR3 runs to 13 residues. The germline V gene encodes CDR1 SQVTM and CDR2 ANQGSEA. V shed 7 bases and J shed 2 bases, with 14 bases lying between them. The CDR3 region is CSGRGQKQETQYF. The CDR3 DNA follows: TGCAGCGGGAGAGGACAGAAACAAGAGACCCAGTACTTC.

V is TRBV18 and J is TRBJ2-7; 8 bases are a match to TRBD2. The CDR3 consists of 12 residues. The trim removed 3 bases at V and 6 bases at J, leaving 1 base unmatched. From germline, CDR1 is KGHSH and CDR2 LQKENI. CDR3 nucleotide sequence: TGTGCCAGCTCACCCCGGGAGGGCGAGCAGTACTTC. Translating gives CASSPREGEQYF.

Comments on this clone: This sample includes further DNA sequences coding for the same CDR3. The V call is TRBV6-6, the J call TRBJ1-1, with a tentative D call TRBD1 (5 bases). Germline V gives CDR1 MNHNY, CDR2 SVGAGI (reference sequence). The ends were cut back, 2 bases at V and 1 base at J, with 5 bases in the middle. The CDR3 length is 13 residues. In DNA, the CDR3 is TGTGCCAGCAGTTACGGACAGAACACTGAAGCTTTCTTT. It yields the protein CASSYGQNTEAFF.

Of note for this clone: This sample also contains other DNA sequences that code for the same CDR3. V is TRBV30 and J is TRBJ2-1, with a weak D call TRBD2 (6 bases). V lost 0 bases and J lost 7, with 7 bases in between. CDR1 and CDR2 from the germline V gene are GTSNPN and SVGIG (reference sequence). The CDR3 extends over 12 amino acids. The CDR3 loop reads CAWSVRGNEQFF. DNA of the CDR3: TGTGCCTGGAGTGTTCGGGGGAATGAGCAGTTCTTC.

This chain joins TRBV27 and TRBJ1-6; D is unclear. CDR3 length: 14 residues. Trimming removed 5 bases at V and 6 bases at J, with 11 bases between. The germline CDR1 and CDR2 sequences are MNHEY and SMNVEV (reference sequence). In nucleotides, the CDR3 is TGTGCCAGCAGTCCTAATCAGAGTAATTCACCCCTCCACTTT. Its protein product is CASSPNQSNSPLHF.

The J gene is TRBJ2-3, the V gene TRBV20-1, with no clear D. The germline V gene encodes CDR1 DFQATT and CDR2 SNEGSKA (reference sequence). V was clipped by 8 bases and J by 1 base, with 7 bases between them. The CDR3 has 11 residues. In DNA form, the CDR3 reads TGCAGTCCGGCCGGCACAGATACGCAGTATTTT. It yields the protein CSPAGTDTQYF.

This chain connects TRBV11-2 to TRBJ2-3, with 14 positions matching TRBD2. J was trimmed by 6 bases and V by 5 bases; bases with no gene match: 7. The CDR3 is 16 amino acids. CDR1 and CDR2 (germline): SGHAT, FQNNGV. The CDR3 loop is CASSRRLAGGRDTQYF. The DNA for the CDR3 is TGTGCCAGCAGCCGAAGACTAGCGGGGGGGCGGGATACGCAGTATTTT.

The chain recombines TRBV30 with TRBJ2-5, with 7 bases matching TRBD1. The J segment lost 4 bases and the V segment lost 4 bases, leaving 9 bases of the junction unmatched. CDR1 GTSNPN and CDR2 SVGIG come from the germline V gene (reference sequence). The CDR3 is made up of 14 amino acids. Here the CDR3 reads CAWNRGLAGETQYF. The CDR3 DNA follows: TGTGCCTGGAACAGGGGCCTAGCAGGAGAGACCCAGTACTTC.

The rearrangement joins TRBV30 to TRBJ1-1; D is unclear. The CDR3 spans 13 residues. Between the trimmed V and J ends, which lost 3 bases and 0 bases, there was a span of 8 bases. Germline loops: CDR1 GTSNPN, CDR2 SVGIG (reference sequence). The CDR3 sequence: CAWRGLLNTEAFF. The DNA of the CDR3 is TGTGCCTGGAGGGGCCTATTGAACACTGAAGCTTTCTTT.

The J gene is TRBJ1-2, the V gene TRBV5-6, with 8 bases identical to TRBD1. J was trimmed by 4 bases and V by 0 bases; bases with no gene match: 5. Germline V gene lookup returns CDR1 SGHDT and CDR2 YYEEEE. CDR3 length equals 15 residues. As DNA, the CDR3 is TGTGCCAGCAGCTTGGGTTCAGGGGGCATCTATGGCTACACCTTC. Amino acids: CASSLGSGGIYGYTF.

The chain has TRBV2 and TRBJ1-4, with 9 bases that match TRBD1. Trimming removed 7 bases from V and 8 bases from J; junction bases left unmatched: 8. The CDR3 covers 14 residues. In germline, CDR1 is SNHLY, CDR2 FYNNEI. CDR3 bases: TGTGCCAGCACCCTGGACAGGGGAAACGAAAAACTGTTTTTT. Encoded protein: CASTLDRGNEKLFF.

CDR3 residues: CSAWTGLYDQPQHF. The CDR3 coding sequence is TGCAGCGCCTGGACAGGGCTTTACGATCAGCCCCAGCATTTT. The chain is built from TRBV29-1 and TRBJ1-5, with TRBD1 matching 8 bases. The CDR3 consists of 14 residues. Germline CDR1 reads SQVTM; CDR2 reads ANQGSEA. V lost 7 bases, J lost 5 bases, and 10 bases stayed unmatched.

V is TRBV4-2 and J is TRBJ2-5; 11 bases line up with TRBD2. Germline V lookup: CDR1 LGHNA, CDR2 YNFKEQ. J lost 3 bases, V lost 0 bases, and 6 bases had no gene match. This CDR3 has 17 residues. CDR3 region: CASSQETGTSGKETQYF. The CDR3 nucleotides are TGTGCCAGCAGCCAAGAAACTGGGACTAGCGGAAAAGAGACCCAGTACTTC.

This clone was observed a handful of times. The rearrangement links TRBV7-2 to TRBJ1-5; D unclear. This CDR3 has 15 residues. The germline V gene has CDR1 SGHTA and CDR2 FQGNSA. Trimming took off 1 base at V and 2 bases at J, with 9 bases between the two ends. The CDR3 nucleotides read TGTGCCAGCAGCTTAGAGTTCGCAGGCAATCAGCCCCAGCATTTT. It specifies CASSLEFAGNQPQHF.